Listed below are T cell receptor beta chains from one sample, sequenced in a study of CD8+CD57+ T cells in acquired aplastic anemia. Each CDR3 protein gets one entry after TCRdb re-called the reads with MiXCR. The table includes approximately 470,000 distinct CDR3 sequences, approximately 33% detected once. Sequences were obtained from sorted CD4+, CD8+, or CD8+CD57+ T cells (not recorded which) from PBMCs. The source of these receptors is a human donor with aplastic anemia. CDR3s include the opening cysteine and the closing phenylalanine or tryptophan. D genes are given only for firm matches. Size is stated for part of the rows, as once, few or many counts, or as a class when the clone is expanded.

>many|TRBV19|-|TRBJ1-2
CASSRGTKLNYGYTF
TGTGCCAGTAGCCGCGGGACCAAATTAAACTATGGCTACACCTTC
>-|TRBV2|TRBD1|TRBJ2-1
CASSSTGAYEQFF
TGTGCCAGCAGTTCGACAGGGGCCTACGAGCAGTTCTTC
>-|TRBV20-1|TRBD2|TRBJ2-3
CSARGPTSGHTDTQYF
TGCAGTGCTAGAGGTCCAACTAGCGGGCACACAGATACGCAGTATTTT
>few|TRBV5-1|-|TRBJ2-1
CASSLMGSYNEQFF
TGCGCCAGCAGCTTGATGGGGAGCTACAATGAGCAGTTCTTC
>many|TRBV15|TRBD1|TRBJ2-5
CATSKGQGQETQYF
TGTGCCACCAGCAAGGGACAGGGTCAAGAGACCCAGTACTTC
>few|TRBV28|-|TRBJ1-2
CASSLSSGTHYGYTF
TGTGCCAGCAGTTTATCTAGCGGGACGCACTATGGCTACACCTTC
>many|TRBV7-2|-|TRBJ2-2
CASSLQGGELFF
TGTGCCAGCAGCTTACAGGGCGGGGAGCTGTTTTTT
>few|TRBV7-3|-|TRBJ1-1
CASSLKSNTEAFF
TGTGCCAGCAGCCTTAAAAGCAACACTGAAGCTTTCTTT
>many|TRBV24-1|TRBD2|TRBJ2-1
CATSDGTSGRTSYNEQFF
TGTGCCACCAGTGACGGGACTAGCGGGCGTACCTCCTACAATGAGCAGTTCTTC
>-|TRBV20-1|TRBD2|TRBJ2-5
CSPRSGAQETQYF
TGCAGTCCACGTAGCGGGGCCCAAGAGACCCAGTACTTC
>-|TRBV6-1|-|TRBJ2-5
CASSEVTGGPAQYF
TGTGCCAGCAGTGAAGTAACAGGTGGTCCGGCCCAGTACTTC
>many|TRBV7-2|TRBD2|TRBJ2-7
CASSLAVAGGTYEQYF
TGTGCCAGCAGCTTAGCCGTAGCGGGGGGAACCTACGAGCAGTACTTC
>-|TRBV20-1|TRBD2|TRBJ2-5
CSAGAGGQGTQYF
TGCAGTGCTGGAGCGGGGGGGCAAGGGACCCAGTACTTC
>many|TRBV2|-|TRBJ2-7
CASNRAEGSYEQYF
TGTGCCAGCAATCGAGCGGAGGGCTCCTACGAGCAGTACTTC
>many|TRBV20-1|-|TRBJ1-2
CSAREGYGYTF
TGCAGTGCTAGGGAGGGGTATGGCTACACCTTC
>few|TRBV5-1|TRBD1|TRBJ2-7
CASRRTGGAVDEQYF
TGCGCCAGCAGGCGGACAGGGGGCGCCGTCGACGAGCAGTACTTC
>-|TRBV6-5|-|TRBJ1-5
CASSSIKEIKRGQPQHF
TGTGCCAGCAGTTCAATAAAGGAAATCAAACGGGGCCAGCCCCAGCATTTT
>-|TRBV5-1|TRBD1|TRBJ1-4
CASSLAQGAPFNEKLFF
TGCGCCAGCAGCTTGGCCCAGGGGGCCCCGTTTAATGAAAAACTGTTTTTT
>many|TRBV20-1|TRBD1|TRBJ1-6
CSARETGANSPLHF
TGCAGTGCTAGAGAAACAGGGGCGAATTCACCCCTCCACTTT
>few|TRBV20-1|-|TRBJ2-1
CSARRLLDSYNEQFF
TGCAGTGCTAGGAGGCTGCTGGACTCCTACAATGAGCAGTTCTTC
>many|TRBV19|-|TRBJ2-5
CASSMRREETQYF
TGTGCCAGTAGTATGCGCAGGGAAGAGACCCAGTACTTC
>many|TRBV5-4|TRBD1|TRBJ1-2
CASRSGQEFNYGYTF
TGTGCCAGCAGATCCGGACAGGAGTTTAACTATGGCTACACCTTC
>once|TRBV7-4|-|TRBJ2-7
CASSTDTSYEQYF
TGTGCCAGCAGCACGGACACCTCCTACGAGCAGTACTTC
>-|TRBV10-3|TRBD2|TRBJ2-1
CASSYRLAVLNEQFF
TGTGCCAGCAGTTACAGGCTAGCGGTTCTGAATGAGCAGTTCTTC
>-|TRBV20-1|-|TRBJ2-7
CSARGDTSYEQYF
TGCAGTGCTAGAGGGGACACTTCCTACGAGCAGTACTTC
>-|TRBV29-1|-|TRBJ1-2
CSQGETGYGYTF
TGCAGCCAAGGAGAGACGGGCTATGGCTACACCTTC
>many|TRBV7-2|-|TRBJ1-6
CASSFGGRESGPPLHF
TGTGCCAGCAGCTTCGGCGGTAGGGAAAGTGGTCCACCCCTCCACTTT
>many|TRBV7-2|TRBD2|TRBJ2-7
CASSLVGLGPYEQYF
TGTGCCAGCAGCTTAGTGGGACTAGGGCCCTACGAGCAGTACTTC
>many|TRBV25-1|TRBD1|TRBJ1-6
CASSVWDRRLRSPLHF
TGTGCCAGCAGTGTGTGGGACAGGAGACTGCGTTCACCCCTCCACTTT